This TCR beta chain came from a study of OX40 agonist ivuxolimab in advanced cancers. Study-level background: People who had prior anti-PD-1, anti-PD-L1 or anti-CTLA-4 therapy could take part, and 40% had some.

The CDR3 is made up of 15 amino acids. Losses at the gene ends were 6 bases for V and 4 bases for J; bases not matched to a gene: 11. Germline CDR1 reads MNHEY; CDR2 reads SVGAGI. Whole-study findings and limits: No antigen was identified for the clonally expanded peripheral T cells. The mean number of expanded clones was higher in CD8+ T cells than in CD4+.

Here immunoSEQ multiplex PCR was the method, and the copy in TCRdb shows in-frame clones only, minus some. The table has fewer than 50,000 clones, more than 75% seen once. A note on this clone: Antigen specificity is unknown.

The chain couples TRBV6-5 to TRBJ1-2, with 7 bases aligning to TRBD1. This receptor was obtained from an adult with an advanced solid tumor such as melanoma, head and neck, liver or kidney cancer. The source material was CD4+ or CD8+ T cells sorted from blood, sampled in a trial of the OX40 agonist ivuxolimab. The CDR3 is CASRELPGQLYGYTF. The CDR3 coding sequence is TGTGCCAGCAGAGAACTACCGGGACAGCTCTATGGCTACACCTTC.